This TCR beta chain was found in a study of blood T cells in healthy people across ages (dated by TCRdb to between 2014 and 2017). Looking at the study overall: In model experiments, roughly one uniquely barcoded TCR beta cDNA molecule per two T cells was captured by template switching. Using deep sequencing normalized with unique cDNA molecular identifiers, the study measured how TCR beta repertoire diversity changes with age. Donors were grouped into four age groups: young (average about 15 years), middle-aged (under 40), aged (around 60) and long-lived (approximately 82). To avoid experimental bias, donors of different ages were distributed randomly across sequencing lanes. The study analyzed two additional independent replicas of 1 million unique cDNA reads from the same blood draw for two donors, one aged 18 to 29 and one aged 80 or older. Results the study describes overall, beyond this receptor: A strong correlation was found between observed TCR beta diversity and the percentage of naive T cells measured by flow cytometry. Bulk unsorted PBMC profiling prevented conclusive comparison of naive and antigen-experienced compartments. As age increased, observed TCR beta diversity per million T cells dropped in a roughly linear way, and a significant reduction was already evident by age about 40. Donor CMV infection status was unknown, potentially confounding age-related changes in expanded clonotypes. The long-lived group showed more naive CD4+ T cells, fewer expanded clones and increased TCR diversity than the aged group, suggesting age selection. Estimates of total diversity from one million sequenced T cells were regarded as lower bounds and underestimates.

Systemically healthy Caucasian individuals from Russia, approximately 39 in total and aged roughly 6 to 100 years, were included as donors. Each donor gave roughly 9 milliliters of peripheral blood, drawn into EDTA-treated Vacutainer tubes. Ficoll-Paque density-gradient centrifugation was used to isolate PBMCs, with at least 7 million per sample. Trizol reagent was used to extract total RNA from PBMCs, with at least 6 micrograms per sample. Naive CD45RAhigh/CD27high T cell percentages were measured by flow cytometry on a PBMC aliquot from every donor. The CDR3 starts with the cysteine, ends with the phenylalanine, and has 14 residues. The retained sequence is limited to the CDR3, 42 bases, with the frame set at the first base. V is cut by 6 bases and J by 0 bases, and the space between the germline ends is 12 bases. CDR1 is given as MNHEY and CDR2 as SVGAGI, both from the germline V gene. Comment on this clonotype: Its recognized antigen is unknown. No base quality information exists; no much larger clone differs at one position.

The library came from 5' RACE. Sequencing was carried out with an Illumina HiSeq 2500. A second PCR of about 6 to 12 cycles was performed with a sample-barcoded 5' primer and a J-beta primer mix. A unique molecular identifier was introduced onto each TCR beta cDNA molecule by a template-switch 5' adaptor carrying 12 random nucleotides. At least 3 million CDR3-containing paired-end reads were obtained from each sample. The Mint cDNA synthesis kit, primed by a TRBC-specific oligonucleotide, was used to synthesize first-strand cDNA from all RNA. All cDNA was treated with uracil-DNA glycosylase and then went through a first 18-cycle PCR with the universal primers M1SS and BC2_uni_R. The study's own analysis went as follows. Normalization of each sample was performed by random selection of 1 million high-quality reads, each carrying a distinct molecular identifier. Instead of being binned into consensus sequences, reads with shared molecular identifiers were discarded. MiTCR, with a Q25 quality threshold and the strictest error-elimination algorithm, was used for CDR3 identification, clonotype clustering and error correction. A nonparametric unseen species model using Euler transformation provided a lower-bound estimate of total TCR beta diversity. TCRdb trimmed public reads at Q25 via fastp, called clones via MiXCR and kept in-frame beta chains. Under each unique CDR3 protein, matching rows form one entry showing the most common genes and DNA. These V and J calls originate from TCRdb's pipeline instead of the authors' own analysis. Within this sample are 700,000 to 950,000 distinct CDR3 sequences, with 43% of them counted one time only. The ten largest clones capture roughly 19% of the sample.

The receptor comes from a woman aged 60 to 75 in good health. The chain is made from TRBV6-5 and TRBJ2-7; the D gene lacks a confident call. The sequencing input was blood. The DNA sequence follows: TGTGCCAGCAGCGGACGCGCTGACTCCTACGAGCAGTACTTC. Its product reads: CASSGRADSYEQYF.